The 10 T cell receptor beta chains listed next were all sequenced from one sample in a study of OX40 agonist ivuxolimab in advanced cancers. The library relied on the immunoSEQ multiplex PCR assay. TCRdb limited this immuneACCESS table to in-frame rearrangements with V and J called. A share of clones is missing; checked studies link under half to unresolved V genes, and the rest is unexplained. In this sample the table shows 53,000 or so clones, around 88% of which occur a single time. The ten most abundant clones make up roughly an eighth of the sample. The specimen was CD4+ or CD8+ T cells sorted from blood, collected in a trial of the OX40 agonist ivuxolimab. These receptors all stem from an adult with an advanced solid tumor such as melanoma, head and neck, liver or kidney cancer.

For the CDR3, the DNA is TGTGCCAGCAGCTTGGGGGACAGCTACAATGAGCAGTTCTTC. It codes for CASSLGDSYNEQFF. This chain connects TRBV11-1 to TRBJ2-1; TRBD1 agrees at 7 bases. Losses at the gene ends were 3 bases for V and 3 bases for J; bases not matched to a gene: 2. This CDR3 comprises 14 residues. CDR1 SGHAT and CDR2 FQDESV come from the germline V gene (reference sequence).

This CDR3 is CASSSLRGVTDTQYF. The CDR3 coding sequence is TGTGCCAGCAGTTCCCTGAGGGGGGTCACAGATACGCAGTATTTT. This chain connects TRBV27 to TRBJ2-3; D is perhaps TRBD1 or TRBD2 (6 bases each). Trimming removed 4 bases from V and 2 bases from J, with 13 bases in between. CDR3 size: 15 residues. The germline V gene has CDR1 MNHEY and CDR2 SMNVEV (reference sequence).

This clone was observed a single time. This chain joins TRBV28 and TRBJ1-2, with 9 positions matching TRBD1. Germline V CDR1 and CDR2: MDHEN, SYDVKM. This CDR3 spans 14 amino acids. Germline trimming cut 7 bases from V and 7 bases from J; bases unmatched to any gene: 10. The CDR3 reads CASNRGQGMGGYTF. The CDR3 DNA follows: TGTGCCAGCAACCGCGGACAGGGGATGGGTGGCTACACCTTC.

The chain uses TRBV6-6 and TRBJ2-7, with TRBD2 as a possible D gene (5 bases). CDR1 MNHNY and CDR2 SVGAGI come from the germline V gene (reference sequence). Deletions cut 5 bases from V and 0 bases from J, with 14 bases between. This CDR3 has 15 amino acids. CDR3 region: CASSQTGYNSYEQYF. DNA of the CDR3: TGTGCCAGCAGTCAGACGGGGTATAACTCCTACGAGCAGTACTTC.

This clone was seen a single time. The chain links TRBV28 to TRBJ1-1; D perhaps matches TRBD1 (5 bases). V lost 5 bases and J 1 base, leaving 14 bases between the germline ends. This CDR3 spans 15 amino acids. Per germline, CDR1 MDHEN and CDR2 SYDVKM. For the CDR3, the DNA is TGTGCCAGCAGTGAGGCAGGGTGGAAGAACACTGAAGCTTTCTTT. Protein: CASSEAGWKNTEAFF.

The rearrangement uses TRBV18 and TRBJ2-2, with unresolved D. This CDR3 region has 15 residues. Per germline, CDR1 KGHSH and CDR2 LQKENI. Trimming cost V 3 bases and J 6 bases, with 14 bases left between them. CDR3 nucleotides: TGTGCCAGCTCACCGCTCTTGGGGTCCCCCGGGGAGCTGTTTTTT. This codes for CASSPLLGSPGELFF.

This chain links TRBV7-9 with TRBJ2-1, with no clear D. Trimming removed 5 bases at V and 7 bases at J, with 9 bases between. Germline V lookup: CDR1 SEHNR, CDR2 FQNEAQ (reference sequence). The CDR3 consists of 12 residues. The CDR3 nucleotides are TGTGCCAGCAGCACTGGAAGGAATGAGCAGTTCTTC. Protein product: CASSTGRNEQFF.

V usage is TRBV6-1 and J usage is TRBJ1-5; D unclear. Per the germline V gene, CDR1 is MNHNS and CDR2 is SASEGT. The CDR3 consists of 14 residues. Between the trimmed V and J ends, which lost 2 bases and 1 base, there was a span of 6 bases. The CDR3 loop is CASSERQSNQPQHF. Written as DNA, the CDR3 is TGTGCCAGCAGTGAAAGGCAGAGCAATCAGCCCCAGCATTTT.

This clone appeared once. This chain uses TRBV19 with TRBJ2-1; no clear D gene. Germline CDR1 LNHDA, CDR2 SQIVND (reference sequence). Trimming left V 8 bases short and J 10 bases short, with 15 bases between. The CDR3 runs to 12 residues. The CDR3 DNA reads as TGTGCCAGTCTACATGGATTAAGGGAGCAGTTCTTC. Translated: CASLHGLREQFF.

The chain has TRBV6-5 and TRBJ1-1; TRBD1 might be the D (6 bases). The V gene's germline CDR1 is MNHEY and CDR2 SVGAGI. CDR3 size: 16 residues. V shed 4 bases and J shed 1 base, with 16 bases lying between them. In DNA, the CDR3 is TGTGCCAGCAGTTCCCTCCTGACAGGCGGGAACACTGAAGCTTTCTTT. Translation: CASSSLLTGGNTEAFF.